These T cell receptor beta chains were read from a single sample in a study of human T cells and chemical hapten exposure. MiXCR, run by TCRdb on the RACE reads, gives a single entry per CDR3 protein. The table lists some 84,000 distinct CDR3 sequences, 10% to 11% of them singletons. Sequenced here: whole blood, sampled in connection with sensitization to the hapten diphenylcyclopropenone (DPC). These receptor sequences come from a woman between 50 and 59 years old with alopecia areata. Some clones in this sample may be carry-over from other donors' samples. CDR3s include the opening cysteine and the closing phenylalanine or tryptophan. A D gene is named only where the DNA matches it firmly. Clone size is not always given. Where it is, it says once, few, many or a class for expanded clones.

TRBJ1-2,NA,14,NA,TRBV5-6,CASSLVGTDYGYTF,TGTGCCAGCAGCTTGGTGGGGACGGACTATGGCTACACCTTC
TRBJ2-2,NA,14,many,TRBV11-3,CASSLGPSTGELFF,TGTGCCAGCAGCTTAGGGCCGAGCACCGGGGAGCTGTTTTTT
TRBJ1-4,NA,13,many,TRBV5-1,CASSSAGREKLFF,TGCGCCAGCAGCTCGGCGGGACGGGAAAAACTGTTTTTT
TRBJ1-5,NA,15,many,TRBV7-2,CASSFRTGGNQPQHF,TGTGCCAGCAGCTTCAGGACGGGAGGGAATCAGCCCCAGCATTTT
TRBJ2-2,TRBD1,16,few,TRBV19,CASSMGQGAPTGELFF,TGTGCCAGTAGCATGGGACAGGGGGCCCCGACCGGGGAGCTGTTTTTT
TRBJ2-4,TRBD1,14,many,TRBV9,CASSARGQGDIQYF,TGTGCCAGCAGCGCCAGGGGACAGGGGGACATTCAGTACTTC
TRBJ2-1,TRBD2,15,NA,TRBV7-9,CASSGRPGLVNEQFF,TGTGCCAGCAGCGGGAGGCCGGGACTAGTCAATGAGCAGTTCTTC
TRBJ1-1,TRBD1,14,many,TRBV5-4,CASSSNRGKTEAFF,TGTGCCAGCAGCTCCAACAGGGGCAAGACTGAAGCTTTCTTT
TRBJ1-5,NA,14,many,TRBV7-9,CASSLGSWNQPQHF,TGTGCCAGCAGCTTAGGTTCATGGAATCAGCCCCAGCATTTT
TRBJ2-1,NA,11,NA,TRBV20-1,CSALRDNEQFF,TGCAGTGCGCTTCGGGACAATGAGCAGTTCTTC
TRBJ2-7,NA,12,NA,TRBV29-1,CSVGDRFLEQYF,TGCAGCGTTGGAGACAGGTTCTTGGAGCAGTACTTC
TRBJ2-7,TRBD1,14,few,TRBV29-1,CSVGPGTGGNEQYF,TGCAGCGTTGGCCCCGGGACAGGGGGCAACGAGCAGTACTTC
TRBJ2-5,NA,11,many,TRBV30,CAWSSTVGQYF,TGTGCCTGGAGTTCGACAGTCGGCCAGTACTTC
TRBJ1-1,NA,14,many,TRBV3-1,CASSPHGGVTEAFF,TGTGCCAGCAGCCCCCACGGGGGGGTGACTGAAGCTTTCTTT
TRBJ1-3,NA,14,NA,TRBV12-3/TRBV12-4,CASTPYRSGNTIYF,TGTGCCAGCACTCCCTACCGGTCGGGAAACACCATATATTTT
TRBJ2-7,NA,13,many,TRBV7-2,CASSSDGRGEQYF,TGTGCCAGCAGCTCCGATGGTCGGGGGGAGCAGTACTTC
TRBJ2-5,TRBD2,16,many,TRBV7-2,CASSSSFAGGTETQYF,TGTGCCAGCAGCTCATCATTCGCGGGAGGCACTGAGACCCAGTACTTC
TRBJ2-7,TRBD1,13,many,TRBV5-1,CASSRTGANEQYF,TGCGCCAGTAGTCGGACAGGGGCCAACGAGCAGTACTTC
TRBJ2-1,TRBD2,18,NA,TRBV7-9,CASSLARPPSGRTYEQFF,TGTGCCAGCAGCTTAGCGCGACCCCCTAGCGGGAGGACGTATGAGCAGTTCTTC
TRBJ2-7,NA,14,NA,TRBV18,CASSPSTGFYEQYF,TGTGCCAGCTCACCAAGTACAGGGTTCTACGAGCAGTACTTC
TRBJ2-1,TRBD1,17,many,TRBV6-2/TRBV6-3,CASSYSAGQGYNDEQFF,TGTGCCAGCAGTTACTCCGCAGGACAGGGGTATAACGATGAGCAGTTCTTC
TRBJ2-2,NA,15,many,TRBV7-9,CASSPGTGNTGELFF,TGTGCCAGCAGTCCTGGGACGGGGAACACCGGGGAGCTGTTTTTT
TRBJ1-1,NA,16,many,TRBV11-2,CASSLDLAPLNTEAFF,TGTGCCAGCAGCTTAGACCTAGCGCCTTTGAACACTGAAGCTTTCTTT
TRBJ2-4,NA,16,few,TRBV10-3,CAISESLPGAKNIQYF,TGTGCCATCAGTGAGTCGCTTCCCGGGGCCAAAAACATTCAGTACTTC
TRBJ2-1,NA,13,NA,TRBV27,CASGGRVRNEQFF,TGTGCCAGCGGGGGCAGGGTAAGGAATGAGCAGTTCTTC
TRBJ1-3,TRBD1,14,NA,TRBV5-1,CASSKTGSENTIYF,TGCGCCAGCAGCAAGACAGGGTCTGAAAACACCATATATTTT